The text below deals with one TCR beta chain. Germline V gives CDR1 SGHRS, CDR2 YFSETQ. V was pared by 0 bases and J by 2 bases, with 4 bases of the junction left unmatched. This CDR3 is built from 15 residues. This sample is drawn from a study of cytomegalovirus exposure and HLA in healthy donors. Sequencing used immunoSEQ multiplex PCR; TCRdb keeps in-frame clones, though not all of them. Of about 65,000 clones listed, approximately 90% are singletons. V gene TRBV5-1 combines with J gene TRBJ1-2, with 7 bases identical to TRBD1. This sequence was found in a woman in her late teens or twenties in good health and CMV-seronegative. The sample consisted of PBMCs. The CDR3 is CASSLAGGRNYGYTF. DNA for the CDR3: TGCGCCAGCAGCTTGGCAGGGGGTCGCAACTATGGCTACACCTTC.